This TCR beta chain was profiled in a study of CD8 T cells in ankylosing spondylitis. Findings and caveats of the study: Some motif variants were previously reported in reactive arthritis synovial fluid and blood. Disease-linked clones were reportedly significantly enriched in matched ankylosing spondylitis synovial fluid. What appeared characteristic of ankylosing spondylitis blood was a TCR beta motif of eight highly homologous variants.

Each TCR beta library was made by quantitative 5'-RACE that incorporated molecular barcodes. TCRdb re-called the 5' RACE reads with MiXCR, one entry per CDR3 protein. This table has more than 600,000 distinct CDR3 sequences, roughly 19% appearing once. The germline V gene encodes CDR1 SEHNR and CDR2 FQNEAQ (reference sequence). Trimming removed 6 bases at V and 1 base at J, with 9 bases between. The CDR3 length is 14 residues. With regard to this clonotype: As yet, its antigen is unknown.

Sequencing input: blood, either unsorted or a sorted T cell fraction (not recorded which). The chain recombines TRBV7-9 with TRBJ2-2; possibly TRBD1 for D (6 bases). The source is a male donor with ankylosing spondylitis. CDR3 in amino acids: CASRSGQNTGELFF. Written as DNA, the CDR3 is TGTGCCAGCAGGTCGGGACAGAACACCGGGGAGCTGTTTTTT.